A selection of T cell receptor beta chains follows, all from one sample in a study of T cell responses to AZD1222 COVID-19 vaccine. Clones were sequenced by immunoSEQ multiplex PCR, and TCRdb holds only the in-frame ones, with some missing. The sample records around 84,000 clones, nearly 90% being singletons. The sample consisted of peripheral blood, taken on day 0 of AZD1222 vaccination. The receptors come from an adult in good health. The CDR3 runs from the conserved cysteine through the conserved F or W. A D gene is named only where the DNA matches it firmly. Size tells how often a clone was seen (once, few, many) or the class of an expanded clone, and some rows leave it out.

j_call clone_size v_call d_call cdr3_aa cdr3_nt
TRBJ2-7 - TRBV27 - CASSLVYSYEQYF TGTGCCAGCAGTTTGGTCTACTCCTACGAGCAGTACTTC
TRBJ2-3 few TRBV7-6 - CASSLASADTQYF TGTGCCAGCAGCTTAGCTTCGGCAGATACGCAGTATTTT
TRBJ1-5 few TRBV5-4 TRBD1 CASSYQGVMEPQHF TGTGCCAGCAGCTACCAGGGGGTCATGGAGCCCCAGCATTTT
TRBJ2-7 - TRBV6-2/TRBV6-3 - CASSDIYPYEQYF TGTGCCAGCAGTGACATATACCCCTACGAGCAGTACTTC
TRBJ2-7 - TRBV4-1 - CASSQDRLVVEQYF TGCGCCAGCAGCCAAGATCGTCTCGTTGTTGAGCAGTACTTC
TRBJ1-5 - TRBV18 - CASSPQGHSNQPQHF TGTGCCAGCTCACCACAGGGCCATAGCAATCAGCCCCAGCATTTT
TRBJ2-3 once TRBV4-2 TRBD2 CASSLTPTSGSENTQYF TGTGCCAGCAGCCTTACCCCGACTAGCGGGAGTGAGAATACGCAGTATTTT
TRBJ2-1 - TRBV7-8 TRBD1 CASSSLPGQGYNEQFF TGTGCCAGCAGCAGCTTACCGGGACAGGGGTACAATGAGCAGTTCTTC
TRBJ2-3 - TRBV18 TRBD2 CASSPRTSGSTTDTQYF TGTGCCAGCTCACCCCGGACTAGCGGGAGTACAACAGATACGCAGTATTTT
TRBJ2-4 - TRBV7-3 TRBD2 CASSQESGSRGSGIQYF TGTGCCAGCAGCCAAGAAAGCGGGAGTAGAGGGTCGGGCATTCAGTACTTC
TRBJ1-4 - TRBV5-4 TRBD1 CASSLGTGGREKLFF TGTGCCAGCAGCTTGGGGACAGGGGGGCGAGAAAAACTGTTTTTT
TRBJ1-5 - TRBV24-1 - CATSDPTSARGQPQHF TGTGCCACCAGTGATCCTACAAGTGCGAGAGGTCAGCCCCAGCATTTT
TRBJ2-2 - TRBV7-2 - CASSFPLAGGDTGELFF TGTGCCAGCAGCTTCCCCCTAGCAGGAGGAGATACCGGGGAGCTGTTTTTT
TRBJ1-2 once TRBV3-1/TRBV3-2 TRBD1 CASSHELRGFGYTF TGTGCCAGCAGCCATGAGCTCAGGGGGTTTGGCTACACCTTC
TRBJ2-1 - TRBV9 TRBD2 CASSVPLAGVHNEQFF TGTGCCAGCAGCGTTCCTCTAGCGGGAGTACACAATGAGCAGTTCTTC
TRBJ2-3 - TRBV9 TRBD2 CASSVASGSTDTQYF TGTGCCAGCAGCGTAGCTAGCGGGAGCACAGATACGCAGTATTTT
TRBJ1-5 - TRBV27 - CASSLVRSNQPQHF TGTGCCAGCAGTTTGGTACGTAGCAATCAGCCCCAGCATTTT
TRBJ2-2 - TRBV5-1 - CASRWLPNTGELFF TGCGCCAGCAGATGGCTTCCGAACACCGGGGAGCTGTTTTTT
TRBJ1-6 once TRBV28 - CASSTAGGPNSPLHF TGTGCCAGCAGCACCGCTGGAGGGCCTAATTCACCCCTCCACTTT
TRBJ2-1 few TRBV19 - CASSIAASGANEQFF TGTGCCAGTAGTATAGCAGCCTCGGGGGCGAATGAGCAGTTCTTC
TRBJ2-1 - TRBV24-1 TRBD2 CATSDRPGREGYNEQFF TGTGCCACCAGTGATCGACCGGGGCGGGAGGGCTACAATGAGCAGTTCTTC
TRBJ2-1 - TRBV18 TRBD1 CASSPGQYNEQFF TGTGCCAGCTCACCGGGACAGTACAATGAGCAGTTCTTC
TRBJ1-1 - TRBV19 - CASSTMRGTAEAFF TGTGCCAGTAGTACCATGAGGGGGACGGCTGAAGCTTTCTTT
TRBJ2-7 - TRBV24-1 - CATSDFKGPNTYEQYF TGTGCCACCAGTGATTTTAAGGGGCCCAACACCTACGAGCAGTACTTC
TRBJ1-2 few TRBV2 TRBD1 CASSPRGQGGDGYTF TGTGCCAGCAGTCCCAGGGGACAGGGCGGAGATGGCTACACCTTC
TRBJ2-3 few TRBV19 TRBD1 CASSMGQGADTQYF TGTGCCAGTAGTATGGGACAGGGGGCAGATACGCAGTATTTT
TRBJ2-3 - TRBV28 - CATSRGGGDTQYF TGTGCCACCAGTAGGGGGGGCGGGGATACGCAGTATTTT
TRBJ2-1 - TRBV27 TRBD2 CASSFAPAGYNEQFF TGTGCCAGCAGTTTCGCTCCAGCGGGATACAATGAGCAGTTCTTC
TRBJ1-5 - TRBV27 - CASSLEARGPQHF TGTGCCAGCAGTTTGGAGGCTAGAGGGCCCCAGCATTTT
TRBJ1-2 few TRBV20-1 - CSARMNYGYTF TGCAGTGCTAGAATGAACTATGGCTACACCTTC
TRBJ1-1 - TRBV28 TRBD1 CASSPRTGPRGSNTEAFF TGTGCCAGCAGTCCCAGGACAGGGCCCCGAGGGTCGAACACTGAAGCTTTCTTT
TRBJ2-5 - TRBV20-1 TRBD2 CSASRTSGISETQYF TGCAGTGCTAGTAGGACTAGCGGGATAAGTGAGACCCAGTACTTC
TRBJ2-1 - TRBV11-2 - CASSSHSDEQFF TGTGCCAGCAGCTCCCATAGTGATGAGCAGTTCTTC
TRBJ1-2 few TRBV28 TRBD1 CASSPVGRGLSYGYTF TGTGCCAGCAGCCCCGTCGGCAGGGGGCTTAGCTATGGCTACACCTTC
TRBJ2-4 - TRBV28 - CASSPAQGSKNIQYF TGTGCCAGCAGCCCAGCCCAGGGGTCTAAAAACATTCAGTACTTC
TRBJ1-3 - TRBV9 - CASSEADGGNTIYF TGTGCCAGCAGCGAAGCAGACGGTGGAAACACCATATATTTT
TRBJ2-7 once TRBV27 - CASTIWTAGSYEQYF TGTGCCAGCACCATTTGGACCGCTGGTTCCTACGAGCAGTACTTC
TRBJ1-6 - TRBV2 TRBD1 CASSEEGQGFSPLHF TGTGCCAGCAGTGAAGAGGGACAGGGGTTTTCACCCCTCCACTTT
TRBJ1-5 - TRBV7-2 - CASTMGGDSNQPQHF TGTGCCAGCACCATGGGAGGCGATAGCAATCAGCCCCAGCATTTT
TRBJ1-1 - TRBV5-4 - CASRSRRAGAGTEAFF TGTGCCAGCAGGTCAAGGAGGGCAGGCGCAGGCACTGAAGCTTTCTTT
TRBJ2-2 - TRBV7-3 - CASSQTGTGELFF TGTGCCAGCAGTCAAACGGGAACCGGGGAGCTGTTTTTT
TRBJ1-4 - TRBV2 - CASRRHVNEKLFF TGTGCCAGCAGACGACACGTTAATGAAAAACTGTTTTTT
TRBJ2-7 - TRBV28 - CASSLLGVGLSYEQYF TGTGCCAGCAGTTTATTGGGAGTCGGGCTCTCCTACGAGCAGTACTTC
TRBJ2-7 - TRBV18 TRBD2 CASSPGTSGSYEQYF TGTGCCAGCTCACCAGGGACTAGCGGGAGCTACGAGCAGTACTTC
TRBJ1-5 - TRBV5-5 - CASSLQTNQPQHF TGTGCCAGCAGCTTACAGACCAATCAGCCCCAGCATTTT